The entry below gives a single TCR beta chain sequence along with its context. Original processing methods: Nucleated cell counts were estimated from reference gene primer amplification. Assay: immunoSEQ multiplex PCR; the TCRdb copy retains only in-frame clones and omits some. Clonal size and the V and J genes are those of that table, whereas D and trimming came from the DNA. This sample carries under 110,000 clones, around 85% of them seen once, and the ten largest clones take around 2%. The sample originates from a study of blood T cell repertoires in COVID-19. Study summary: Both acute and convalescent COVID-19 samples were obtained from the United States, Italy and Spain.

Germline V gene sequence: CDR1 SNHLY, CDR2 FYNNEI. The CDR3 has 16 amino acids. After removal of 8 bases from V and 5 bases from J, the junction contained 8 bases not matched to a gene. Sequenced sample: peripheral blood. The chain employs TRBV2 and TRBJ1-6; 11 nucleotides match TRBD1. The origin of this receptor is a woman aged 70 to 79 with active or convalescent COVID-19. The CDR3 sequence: CASAGQGGRDNSPLHF. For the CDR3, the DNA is TGTGCCAGCGCGGGACAGGGGGGTAGGGATAATTCACCCCTCCACTTT.